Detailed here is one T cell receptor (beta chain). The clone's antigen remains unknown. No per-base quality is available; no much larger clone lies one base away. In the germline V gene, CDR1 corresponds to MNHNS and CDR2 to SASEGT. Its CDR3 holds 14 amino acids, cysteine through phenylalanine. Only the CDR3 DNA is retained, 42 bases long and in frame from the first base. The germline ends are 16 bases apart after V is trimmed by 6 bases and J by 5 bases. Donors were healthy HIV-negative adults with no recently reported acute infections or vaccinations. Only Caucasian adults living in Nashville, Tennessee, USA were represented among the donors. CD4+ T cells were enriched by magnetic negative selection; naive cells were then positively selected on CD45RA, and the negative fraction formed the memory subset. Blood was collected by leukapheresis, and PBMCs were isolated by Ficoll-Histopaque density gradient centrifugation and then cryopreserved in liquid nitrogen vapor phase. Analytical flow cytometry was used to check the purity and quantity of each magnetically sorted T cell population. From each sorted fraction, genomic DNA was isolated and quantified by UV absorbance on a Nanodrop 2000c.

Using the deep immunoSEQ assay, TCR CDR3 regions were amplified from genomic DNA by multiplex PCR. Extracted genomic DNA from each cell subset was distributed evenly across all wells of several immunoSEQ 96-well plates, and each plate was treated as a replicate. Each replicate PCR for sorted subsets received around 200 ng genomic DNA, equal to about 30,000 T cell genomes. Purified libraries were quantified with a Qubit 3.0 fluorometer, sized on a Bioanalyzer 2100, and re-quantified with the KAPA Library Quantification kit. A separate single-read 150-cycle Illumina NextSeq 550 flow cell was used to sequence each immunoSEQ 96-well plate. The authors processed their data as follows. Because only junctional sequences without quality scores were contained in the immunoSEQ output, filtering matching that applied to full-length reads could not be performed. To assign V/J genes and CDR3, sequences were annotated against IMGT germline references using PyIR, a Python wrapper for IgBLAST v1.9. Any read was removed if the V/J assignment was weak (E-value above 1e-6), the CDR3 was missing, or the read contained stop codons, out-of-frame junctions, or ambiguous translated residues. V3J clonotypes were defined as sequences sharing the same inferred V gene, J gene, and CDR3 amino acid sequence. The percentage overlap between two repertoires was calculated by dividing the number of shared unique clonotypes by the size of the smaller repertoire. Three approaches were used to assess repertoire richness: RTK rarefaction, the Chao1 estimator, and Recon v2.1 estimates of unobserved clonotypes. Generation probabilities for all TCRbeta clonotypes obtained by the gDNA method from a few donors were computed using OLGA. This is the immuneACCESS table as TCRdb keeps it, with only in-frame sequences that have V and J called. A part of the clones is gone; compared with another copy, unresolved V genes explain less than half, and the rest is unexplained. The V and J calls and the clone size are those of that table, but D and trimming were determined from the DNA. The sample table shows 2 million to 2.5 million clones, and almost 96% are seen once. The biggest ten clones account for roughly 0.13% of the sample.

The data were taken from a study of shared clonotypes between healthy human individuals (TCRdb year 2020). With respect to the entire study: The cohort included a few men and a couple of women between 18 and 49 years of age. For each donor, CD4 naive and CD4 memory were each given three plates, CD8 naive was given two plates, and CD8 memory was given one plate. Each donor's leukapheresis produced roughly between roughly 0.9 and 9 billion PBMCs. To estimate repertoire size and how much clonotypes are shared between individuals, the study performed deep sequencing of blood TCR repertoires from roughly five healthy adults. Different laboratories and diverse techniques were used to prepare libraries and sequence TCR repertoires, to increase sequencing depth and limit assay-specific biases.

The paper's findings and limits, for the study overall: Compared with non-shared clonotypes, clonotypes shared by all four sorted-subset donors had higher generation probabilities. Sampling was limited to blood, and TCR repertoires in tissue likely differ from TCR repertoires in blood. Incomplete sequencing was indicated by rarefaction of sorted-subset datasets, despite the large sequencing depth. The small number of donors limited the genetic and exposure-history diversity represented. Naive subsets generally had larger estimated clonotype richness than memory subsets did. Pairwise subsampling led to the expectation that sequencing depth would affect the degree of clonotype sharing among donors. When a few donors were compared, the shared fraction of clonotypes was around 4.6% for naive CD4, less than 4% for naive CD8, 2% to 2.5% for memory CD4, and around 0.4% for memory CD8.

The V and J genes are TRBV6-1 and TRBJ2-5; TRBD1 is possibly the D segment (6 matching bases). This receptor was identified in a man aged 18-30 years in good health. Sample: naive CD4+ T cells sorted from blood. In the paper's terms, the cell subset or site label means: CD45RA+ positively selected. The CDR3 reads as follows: CASRITGRMETQYF. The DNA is TGTGCCAGCAGGATTACAGGGAGAATGGAGACCCAGTACTTC.